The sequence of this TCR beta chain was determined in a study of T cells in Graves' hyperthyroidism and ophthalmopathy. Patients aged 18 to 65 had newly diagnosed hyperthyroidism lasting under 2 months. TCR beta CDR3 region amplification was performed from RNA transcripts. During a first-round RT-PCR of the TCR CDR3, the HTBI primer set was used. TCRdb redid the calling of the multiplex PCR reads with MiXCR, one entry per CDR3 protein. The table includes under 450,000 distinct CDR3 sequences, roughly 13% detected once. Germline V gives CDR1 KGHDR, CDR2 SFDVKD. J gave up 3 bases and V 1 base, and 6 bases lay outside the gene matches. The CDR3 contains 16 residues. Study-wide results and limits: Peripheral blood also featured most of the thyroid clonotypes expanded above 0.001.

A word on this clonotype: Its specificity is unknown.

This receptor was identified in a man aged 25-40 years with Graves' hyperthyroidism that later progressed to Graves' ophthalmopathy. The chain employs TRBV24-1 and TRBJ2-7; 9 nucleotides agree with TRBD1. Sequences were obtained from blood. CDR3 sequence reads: CATSDFSGTGIYEQYF. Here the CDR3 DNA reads TGTGCCACCAGTGATTTCTCCGGGACAGGGATCTACGAGCAGTACTTC.